One sample yielded the 6 T cell receptor beta chains listed below, sequenced in a study of Ad26.COV2.S vaccination and SARS-CoV-2 variants. Treatment given: approximately 18 received Ad26.COV2.S at low or high dose, single or two shots; 5 received placebo; per-sample allocation not given. The samples date from day 63 after the first vaccine or placebo injection. TCRdb's copy holds only in-frame clones and misses some; the assay was immunoSEQ multiplex PCR. The data hold a few hundred thousand clones, with roughly 90% observed a single time. This material consisted of peripheral blood, taken in a trial of Ad26.COV2.S vaccine versus placebo. Receptors were obtained from a person between 18 and 65 years old who received the Ad26.COV2.S COVID-19 vaccine or a placebo.

V usage is TRBV6-2 or TRBV6-3 and J usage is TRBJ2-3; no firm D call. V lost 4 bases and J lost 2, with 10 bases in between. CDR1 MNHEY and CDR2 SVGEGT come from the germline V gene. The CDR3 has 14 residues. The CDR3 sequence is CASSSVMPTDTQYF. CDR3 DNA: TGTGCCAGCAGTTCCGTTATGCCCACAGATACGCAGTATTTT.

The gene calls are TRBV6-5 and TRBJ1-1; the match to TRBD1 covers 7 bases. V lost 0 bases to trimming and J lost 4 bases; unmatched junction nucleotides: 8. The CDR3 is 16 amino acids. The germline gives CDR1 MNHEY, CDR2 SVGAGI. CDR3 amino acids: CASSYSLGGGGTEAFF. CDR3 coding DNA: TGTGCCAGCAGTTACTCATTAGGGGGCGGGGGCACTGAAGCTTTCTTT.

This chain uses TRBV6-5 with TRBJ1-1; 8 nucleotides line up with TRBD1. With 6 bases clipped from V and 7 bases from J, the junction kept 7 bases outside the gene matches. CDR1 and CDR2 from the germline V gene are MNHEY and SVGAGI. The CDR3 spans 13 residues. DNA of the CDR3: TGTGCCAGCAGCAGAACCGGGACAGGTGAAGCTTTCTTT. This translates into CASSRTGTGEAFF.

J is TRBJ2-2 and V is TRBV7-9; perhaps D is TRBD1 or TRBD2 (5 bases each). Trimming removed 1 base from V and 4 bases from J, with 7 bases in between. This CDR3 has 14 residues. The germline CDR1 and CDR2 sequences are SEHNR and FQNEAQ (reference sequence). The CDR3 loop reads CASSLVGGTGELFF. The CDR3 DNA reads TGTGCCAGCAGCTTAGTTGGGGGCACCGGGGAGCTGTTTTTT.

Concerning this clone itself: Its ends do not fully match the called genes, so a read error is possible. This sequence joins TRBV7-7 and TRBJ2-1, with TRBD2 matching 12 bases. The germline CDR1 and CDR2 sequences are SSHAT and FNYEAQ (reference sequence). The CDR3 runs 15 residues. The CDR3 here is CASSLAGGPMDEQFF. CDR3 in DNA: TGTGCCAGCAGCCTAGCGGGAGGGCCAATGGATGAGCAGTTCTTC.

V gene TRBV5-1 combines with J gene TRBJ1-1; TRBD1 aligns across 10 bases. Germline loops: CDR1 SGHRS, CDR2 YFSETQ. Unmatched junction bases numbered 5, after V lost 4 bases and J lost 5 bases. This CDR3 comprises 14 residues. The CDR3 spells CASSTDRGPTEAFF. The DNA of the CDR3 is TGCGCCAGCAGCACCGACAGGGGGCCAACTGAAGCTTTCTTT.